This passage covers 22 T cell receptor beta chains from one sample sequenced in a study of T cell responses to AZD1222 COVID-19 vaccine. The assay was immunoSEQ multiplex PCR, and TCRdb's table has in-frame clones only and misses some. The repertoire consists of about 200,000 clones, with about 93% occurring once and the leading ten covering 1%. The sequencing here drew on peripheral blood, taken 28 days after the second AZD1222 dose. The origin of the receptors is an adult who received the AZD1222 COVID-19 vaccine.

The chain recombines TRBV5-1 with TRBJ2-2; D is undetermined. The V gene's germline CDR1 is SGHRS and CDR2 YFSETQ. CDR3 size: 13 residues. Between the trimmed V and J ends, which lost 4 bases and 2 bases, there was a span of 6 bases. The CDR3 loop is CASSTDNTGELFF. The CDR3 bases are TGCGCCAGCAGCACCGACAACACCGGGGAGCTGTTTTTT.

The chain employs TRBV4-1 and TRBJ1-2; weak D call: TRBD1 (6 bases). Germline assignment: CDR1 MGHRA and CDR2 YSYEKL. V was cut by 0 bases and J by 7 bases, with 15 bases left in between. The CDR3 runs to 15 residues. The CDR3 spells CASSQEGTGRTGYTF. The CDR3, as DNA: TGCGCCAGCAGCCAAGAAGGTACAGGGAGGACTGGCTACACCTTC.

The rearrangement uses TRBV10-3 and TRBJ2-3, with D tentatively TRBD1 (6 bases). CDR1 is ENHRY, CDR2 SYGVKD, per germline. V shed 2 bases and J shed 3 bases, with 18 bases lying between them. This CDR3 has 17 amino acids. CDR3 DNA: TGTGCCATCAGTGAGCCCACCGGGACAAGGGCTACAGATACGCAGTATTTT. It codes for CAISEPTGTRATDTQYF.

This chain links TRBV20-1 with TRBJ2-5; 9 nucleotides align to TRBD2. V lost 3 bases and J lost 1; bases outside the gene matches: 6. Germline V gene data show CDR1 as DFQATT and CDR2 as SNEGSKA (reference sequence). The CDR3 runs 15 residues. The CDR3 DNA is TGCAGTGCTAGTTTCAGCGGGGGGCTCCAAGAGACCCAGTACTTC. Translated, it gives CSASFSGGLQETQYF.

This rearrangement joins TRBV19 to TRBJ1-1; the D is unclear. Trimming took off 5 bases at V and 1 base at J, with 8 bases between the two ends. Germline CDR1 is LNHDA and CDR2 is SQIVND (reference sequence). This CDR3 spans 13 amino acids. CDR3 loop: CASSWPRNTEAFF. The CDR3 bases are TGTGCCAGTAGTTGGCCGCGGAACACTGAAGCTTTCTTT.

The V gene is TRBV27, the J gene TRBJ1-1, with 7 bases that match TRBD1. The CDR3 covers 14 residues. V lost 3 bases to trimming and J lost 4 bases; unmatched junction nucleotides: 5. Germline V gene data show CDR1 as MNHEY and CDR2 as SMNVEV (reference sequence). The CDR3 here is CASSFRRGLTEAFF. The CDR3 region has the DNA TGTGCCAGCAGTTTCAGGAGGGGGCTCACTGAAGCTTTCTTT.

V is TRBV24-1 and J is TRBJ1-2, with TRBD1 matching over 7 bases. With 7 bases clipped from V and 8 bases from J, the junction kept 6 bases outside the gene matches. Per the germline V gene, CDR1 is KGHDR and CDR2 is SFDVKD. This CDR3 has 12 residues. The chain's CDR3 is CATSDRVVGYTF. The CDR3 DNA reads TGTGCCACCAGCGACAGGGTTGTAGGCTACACCTTC.

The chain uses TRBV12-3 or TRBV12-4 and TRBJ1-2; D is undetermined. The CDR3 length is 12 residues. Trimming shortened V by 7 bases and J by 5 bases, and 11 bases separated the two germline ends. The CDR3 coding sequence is TGTGCCAGCACCTCGGAGGGATATGGCTACACCTTC. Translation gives CASTSEGYGYTF.

CDR3: CASSFPGPNNEQFF. DNA of the CDR3: TGTGCCAGCAGCTTTCCGGGACCCAACAATGAGCAGTTCTTC. The V and J genes are TRBV5-6 and TRBJ2-1; D possibly uses TRBD1 or TRBD2 (5 bases each). Trimming left V 2 bases short and J 5 bases short, with 11 bases between. The germline gives CDR1 SGHDT, CDR2 YYEEEE. This CDR3 region has 14 residues.

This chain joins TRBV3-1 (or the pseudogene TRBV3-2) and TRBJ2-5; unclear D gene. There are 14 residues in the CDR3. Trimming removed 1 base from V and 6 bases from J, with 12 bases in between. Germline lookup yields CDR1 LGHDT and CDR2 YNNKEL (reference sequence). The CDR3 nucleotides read TGTGCCAGCAGCCAAGGTCCAGGTCAGCAGACCCAGTACTTC. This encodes CASSQGPGQQTQYF.

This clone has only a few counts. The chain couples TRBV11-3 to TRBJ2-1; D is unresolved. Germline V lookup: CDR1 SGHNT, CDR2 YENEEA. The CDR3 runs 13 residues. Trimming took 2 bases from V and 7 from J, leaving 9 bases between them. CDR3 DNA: TGTGCCAGCAGCTTAAGTCGGCAGAATGAGCAGTTCTTC. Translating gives CASSLSRQNEQFF. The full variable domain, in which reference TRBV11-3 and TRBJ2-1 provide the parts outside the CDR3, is EAGVVQSPRYKIIEKKQPVAFWCNPISGHNTLYWYLQNLGQGPELLIRYENEEAVDDSQLPKDRFSAERLKGVDSTLKIQPAELGDSAVYLCASSLSRQNEQFFGPGTRLTVL.

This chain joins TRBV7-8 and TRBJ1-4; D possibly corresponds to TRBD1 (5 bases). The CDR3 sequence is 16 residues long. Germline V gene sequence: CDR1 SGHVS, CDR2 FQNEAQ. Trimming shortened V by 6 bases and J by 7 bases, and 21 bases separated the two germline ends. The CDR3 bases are TGTGCCAGCAGTCCCAGAGTCGGGCAGGGTCTTGAAAAACTGTTTTTT. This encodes CASSPRVGQGLEKLFF.

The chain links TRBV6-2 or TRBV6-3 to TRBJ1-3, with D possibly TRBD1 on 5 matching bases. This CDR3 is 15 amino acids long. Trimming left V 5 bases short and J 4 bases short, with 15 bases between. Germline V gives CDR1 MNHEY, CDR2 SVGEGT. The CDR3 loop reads CASSHPRQGGNTIYF. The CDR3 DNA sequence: TGTGCCAGCAGTCATCCGAGGCAGGGAGGAAACACCATATATTTT.

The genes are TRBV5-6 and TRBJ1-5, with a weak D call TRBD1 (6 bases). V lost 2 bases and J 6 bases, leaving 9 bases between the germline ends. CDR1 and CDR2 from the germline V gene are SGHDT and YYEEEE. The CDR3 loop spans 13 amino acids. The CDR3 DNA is TGTGCCAGCAGCTTATCAGGGGTTCAGCCCCAGCATTTT. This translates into CASSLSGVQPQHF.

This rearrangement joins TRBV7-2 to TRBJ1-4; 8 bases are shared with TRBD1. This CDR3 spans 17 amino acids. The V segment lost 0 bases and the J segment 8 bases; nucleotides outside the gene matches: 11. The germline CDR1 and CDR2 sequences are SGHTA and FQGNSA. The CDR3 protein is CASSLAGSGGSGEKLFF. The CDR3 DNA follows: TGTGCCAGCAGCTTAGCCGGATCAGGGGGCTCAGGGGAAAAACTGTTTTTT. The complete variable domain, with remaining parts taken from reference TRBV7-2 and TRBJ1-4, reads GAGVSQSPSNKVTEKGKDVELRCDPISGHTALYWYRQSLGQGLEFLIYFQGNSAPDKSGLPSDRFSAERTGGSVSTLTIQRTQQEDSAVYLCASSLAGSGGSGEKLFFGSGTQLSVL.

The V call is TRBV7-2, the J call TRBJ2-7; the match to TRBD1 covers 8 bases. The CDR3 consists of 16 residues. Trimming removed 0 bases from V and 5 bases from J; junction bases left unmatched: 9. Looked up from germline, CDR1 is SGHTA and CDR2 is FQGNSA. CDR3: CASSLAFGQGRDEQYF. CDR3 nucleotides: TGTGCCAGCAGCTTAGCGTTCGGACAGGGACGCGACGAGCAGTACTTC.

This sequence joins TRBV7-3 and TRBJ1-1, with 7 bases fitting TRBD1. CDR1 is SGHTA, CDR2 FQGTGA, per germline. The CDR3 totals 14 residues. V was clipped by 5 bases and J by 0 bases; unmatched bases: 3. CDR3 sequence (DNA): TGTGCCAGCAGCACCGGGACAGTGAACACTGAAGCTTTCTTT. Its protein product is CASSTGTVNTEAFF.

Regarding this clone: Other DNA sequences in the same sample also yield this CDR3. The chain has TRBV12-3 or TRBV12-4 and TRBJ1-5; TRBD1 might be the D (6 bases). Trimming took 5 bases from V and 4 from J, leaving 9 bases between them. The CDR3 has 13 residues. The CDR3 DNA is TGTGCCAGCAGTCTAGGACAGAATCAGCCCCAGCATTTT. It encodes CASSLGQNQPQHF.

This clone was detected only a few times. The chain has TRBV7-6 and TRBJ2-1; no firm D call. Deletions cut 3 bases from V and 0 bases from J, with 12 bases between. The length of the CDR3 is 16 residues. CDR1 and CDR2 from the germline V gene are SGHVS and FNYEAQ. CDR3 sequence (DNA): TGTGCCAGCAGCTTTTCGGGCGCGAGCTCCTACAATGAGCAGTTCTTC. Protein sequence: CASSFSGASSYNEQFF.

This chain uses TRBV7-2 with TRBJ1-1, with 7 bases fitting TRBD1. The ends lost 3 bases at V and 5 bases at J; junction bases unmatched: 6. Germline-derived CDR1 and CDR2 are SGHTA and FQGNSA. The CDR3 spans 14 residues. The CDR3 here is CASSFAPGGTEAFF. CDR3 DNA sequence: TGTGCCAGCAGCTTTGCTCCAGGGGGAACTGAAGCTTTCTTT.

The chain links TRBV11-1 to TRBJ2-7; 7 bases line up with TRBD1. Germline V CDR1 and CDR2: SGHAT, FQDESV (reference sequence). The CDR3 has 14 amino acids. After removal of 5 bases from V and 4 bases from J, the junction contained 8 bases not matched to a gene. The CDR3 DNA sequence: TGTGCCAGCAGCCCCGGGACAGAGGTATACGAGCAGTACTTC. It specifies CASSPGTEVYEQYF.

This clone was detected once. CDR3: CASSSGTPPGGAFF. The CDR3 coding sequence is TGTGCCAGCAGCTCCGGGACTCCTCCTGGAGGAGCTTTCTTT. This chain uses TRBV6-2 or TRBV6-3 with TRBJ1-1; tentative D call: TRBD1 (5 bases). The CDR3 runs 14 residues. The germline gives CDR1 MNHEY, CDR2 SVGEGT. V was shortened by 6 bases and J by 10 bases, with 21 bases between the two germline ends.